The subject of this entry is one T cell receptor (beta chain). Its antigen is unidentified. Genes here carry mouse names. Sequencing ends 1 residue short of the CDR3 end; the germline J gene provides the rest. Profiled with immunoSEQ multiplex PCR; TCRdb holds only in-frame clones, not every one. The repertoire holds more than 4,000 clones, under 55% seen once, with around a fifth in the top ten. This sample's time point: mouse harvest day 14 after allogeneic transplant. Tail vein injection delivered 10^7 T-cell-depleted bone marrow cells and 10^6 splenic CD5+ T cells. This sample stems from a study of tissue T cells after allogeneic stem cell transplantation. Regarding the study as a whole: Sampling depth was limited, and the cohort was small and clinically varied.

V lost 0 bases to trimming and J lost 7 bases, with 7 bases between them. The CDR3 runs to 12 residues. Germline V gene data show CDR1 as MNHDT and CDR2 as YYDKIL. The chain employs TRBV17 and TRBJ2-7; a weak D match, TRBD1 (6 bases). Sequencing input: gut tissue. This receptor was identified in a female BALB/c mouse given C57BL/6 T cells with graft-versus-host disease after an allogeneic hematopoietic cell transplant. The CDR3 here is CASSRDRGEQYF. CDR3 DNA (partial): TGTGCTAGCAGTAGAGACAGGGGAGAACAGTAC.